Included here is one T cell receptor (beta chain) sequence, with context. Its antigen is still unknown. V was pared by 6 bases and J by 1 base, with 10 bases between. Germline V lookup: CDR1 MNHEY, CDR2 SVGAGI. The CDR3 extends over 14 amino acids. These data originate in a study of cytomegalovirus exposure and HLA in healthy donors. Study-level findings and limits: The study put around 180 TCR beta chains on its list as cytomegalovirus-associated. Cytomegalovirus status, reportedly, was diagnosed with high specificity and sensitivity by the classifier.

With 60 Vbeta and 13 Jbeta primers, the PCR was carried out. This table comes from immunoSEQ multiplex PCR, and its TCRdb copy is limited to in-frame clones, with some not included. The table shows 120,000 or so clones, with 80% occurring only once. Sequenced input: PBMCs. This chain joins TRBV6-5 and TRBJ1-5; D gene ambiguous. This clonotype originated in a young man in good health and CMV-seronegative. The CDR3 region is CASREARSNQPQHF. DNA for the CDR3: TGTGCCAGCAGAGAAGCCAGGAGCAATCAGCCCCAGCATTTT.